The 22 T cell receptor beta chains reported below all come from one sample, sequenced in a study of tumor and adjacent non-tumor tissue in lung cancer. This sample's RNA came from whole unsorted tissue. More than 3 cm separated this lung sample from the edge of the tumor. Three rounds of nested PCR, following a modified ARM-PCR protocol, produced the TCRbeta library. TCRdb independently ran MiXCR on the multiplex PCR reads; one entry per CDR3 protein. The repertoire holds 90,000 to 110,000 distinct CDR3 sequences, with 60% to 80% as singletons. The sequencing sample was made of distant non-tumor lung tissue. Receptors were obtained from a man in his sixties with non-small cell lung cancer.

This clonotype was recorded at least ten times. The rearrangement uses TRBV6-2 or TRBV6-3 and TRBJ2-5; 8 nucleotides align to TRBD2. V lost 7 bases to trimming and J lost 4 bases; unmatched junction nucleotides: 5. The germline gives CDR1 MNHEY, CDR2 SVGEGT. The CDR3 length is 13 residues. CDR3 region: CASKKRGTETQYF. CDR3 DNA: TGTGCCAGCAAGAAGCGGGGGACAGAGACCCAGTACTTC.

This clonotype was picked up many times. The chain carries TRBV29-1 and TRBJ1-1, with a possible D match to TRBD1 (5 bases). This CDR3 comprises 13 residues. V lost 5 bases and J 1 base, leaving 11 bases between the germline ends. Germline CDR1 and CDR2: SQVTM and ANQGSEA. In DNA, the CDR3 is TGCAGCGTTCGCGGACAAGCGAACACTGAAGCTTTCTTT. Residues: CSVRGQANTEAFF.

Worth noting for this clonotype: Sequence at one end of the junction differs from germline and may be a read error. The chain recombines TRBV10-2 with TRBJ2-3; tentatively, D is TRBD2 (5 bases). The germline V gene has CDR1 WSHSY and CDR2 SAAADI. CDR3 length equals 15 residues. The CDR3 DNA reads TGCGCCAGCAGTGGAGGGTCCCCGCACACAGATACACAGTATTTT. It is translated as CASSGGSPHTDTQYF.

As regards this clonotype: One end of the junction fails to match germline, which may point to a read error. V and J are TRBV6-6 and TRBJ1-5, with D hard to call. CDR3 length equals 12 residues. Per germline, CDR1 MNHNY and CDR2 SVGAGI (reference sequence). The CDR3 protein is CASKCSYQPQHF. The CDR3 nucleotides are TGTGCGAGCAAGTGTAGCTATCAGCCCCAGCATTTT.

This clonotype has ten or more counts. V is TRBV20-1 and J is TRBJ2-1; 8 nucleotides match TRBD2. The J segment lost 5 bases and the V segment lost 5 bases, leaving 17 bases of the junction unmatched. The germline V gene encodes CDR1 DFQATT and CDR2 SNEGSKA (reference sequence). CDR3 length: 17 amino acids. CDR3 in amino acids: CSAWDVAGRHQNNEQFF. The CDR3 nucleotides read TGCAGTGCTTGGGATGTAGCGGGACGCCATCAGAACAATGAGCAGTTCTTC.

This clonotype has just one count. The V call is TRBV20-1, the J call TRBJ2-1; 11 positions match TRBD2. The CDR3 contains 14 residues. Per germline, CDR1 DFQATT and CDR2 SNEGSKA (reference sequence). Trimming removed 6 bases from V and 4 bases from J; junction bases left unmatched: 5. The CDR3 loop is CSAMTSGAYNEQFF. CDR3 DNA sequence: TGCAGTGCAATGACTAGCGGGGCTTACAATGAGCAGTTCTTC.

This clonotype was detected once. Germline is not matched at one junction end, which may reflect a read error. CDR3 DNA: TGTGCCATCAGTCCTACCGGGGAGCTGTTTTTT. Translating gives CAISPTGELFF. This sequence joins TRBV25-1 and TRBJ2-2; D unclear. The CDR3 length is 11 residues. Germline V gives CDR1 MGHDK, CDR2 SYGVNS.

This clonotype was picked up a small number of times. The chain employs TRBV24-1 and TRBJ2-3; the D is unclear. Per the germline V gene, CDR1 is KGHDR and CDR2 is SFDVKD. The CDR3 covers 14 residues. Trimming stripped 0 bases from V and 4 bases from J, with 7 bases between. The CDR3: CATSDLSESDTQYF. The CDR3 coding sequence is TGTGCCACCAGTGATTTGTCGGAATCAGATACGCAGTATTTT.

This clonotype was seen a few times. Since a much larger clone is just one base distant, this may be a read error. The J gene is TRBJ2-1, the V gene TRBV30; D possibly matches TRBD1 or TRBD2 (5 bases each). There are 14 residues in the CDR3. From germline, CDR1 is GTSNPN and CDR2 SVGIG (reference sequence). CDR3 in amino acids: CARSVGVSYNEQFF. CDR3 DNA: TGTGCCCGGAGTGTGGGGGTATCCTACAATGAGCAGTTCTTC. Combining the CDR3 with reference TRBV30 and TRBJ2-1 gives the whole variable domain SQTIHQWPATLVQPVGSPLSLECTVEGTSNPNLYWYRQAAGRGLQLLFYSVGIGQISSEVPQNLSASRPQDRQFILSSKKLLLSDSGFYLCARSVGVSYNEQFFGPGTRLTVL.

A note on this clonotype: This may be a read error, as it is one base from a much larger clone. CDR3 amino acids: CASSITDTQYF. The CDR3 DNA sequence: TGTGCCAGCAGTATCACAGATACGCAGTATTTT. The chain joins TRBV25-1 to TRBJ2-3, with D uncertain. Germline CDR1 MGHDK, CDR2 SYGVNS. The CDR3 is made up of 11 amino acids. V lost 5 bases, J lost 2 bases, and 2 bases lay in between.

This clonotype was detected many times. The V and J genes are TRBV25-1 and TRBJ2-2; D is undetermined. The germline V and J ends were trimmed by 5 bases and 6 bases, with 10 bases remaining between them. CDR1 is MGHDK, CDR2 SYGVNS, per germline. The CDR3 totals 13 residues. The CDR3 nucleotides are TGTGCCAGCAGTTCGATAGGAGCCGGGGAGCTGTTTTTT. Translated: CASSSIGAGELFF.

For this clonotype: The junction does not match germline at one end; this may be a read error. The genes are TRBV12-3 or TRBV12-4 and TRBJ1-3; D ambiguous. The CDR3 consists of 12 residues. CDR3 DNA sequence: TGTGCCAGCACAGTACGTGGAAACGCCATATGTTTT. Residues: CASTVRGNAICF.

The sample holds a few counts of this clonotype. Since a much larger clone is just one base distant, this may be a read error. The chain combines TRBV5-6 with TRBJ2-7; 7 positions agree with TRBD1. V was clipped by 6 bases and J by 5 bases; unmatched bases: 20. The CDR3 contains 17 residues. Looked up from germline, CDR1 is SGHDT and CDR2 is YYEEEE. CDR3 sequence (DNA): TGTGCCAGCACCACGGGACAGTCAACAACGAGGTCCCACGAGCAGTACTTC. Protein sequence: CASTTGQSTTRSHEQYF.

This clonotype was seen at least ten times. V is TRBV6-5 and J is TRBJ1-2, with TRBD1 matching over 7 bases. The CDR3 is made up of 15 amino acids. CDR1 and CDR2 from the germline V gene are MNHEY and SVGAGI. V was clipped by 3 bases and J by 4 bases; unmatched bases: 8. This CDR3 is CASSYGRDSRYGYTF. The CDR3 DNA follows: TGTGCCAGCAGTTATGGCCGGGACAGTCGCTATGGCTACACCTTC.

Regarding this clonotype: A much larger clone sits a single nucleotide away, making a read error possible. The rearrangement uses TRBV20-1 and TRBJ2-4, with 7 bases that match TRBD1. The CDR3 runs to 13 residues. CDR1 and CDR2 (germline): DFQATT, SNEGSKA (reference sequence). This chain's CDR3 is CNASPGQLNIQYF. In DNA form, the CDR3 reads TGCAATGCTAGCCCGGGACAGCTAAACATTCAGTACTTC.

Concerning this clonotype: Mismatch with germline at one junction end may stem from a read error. CDR3 amino acids: CASSQQGSGAYVLTF. CDR3 bases: TGTGCCAGCAGCCAACAGGGTTCAGGGGCCTACGTCCTGACGTTC. V usage is TRBV11-3 and J usage is TRBJ2-6, with a possible D match to TRBD1 (6 bases). Germline assignment: CDR1 SGHNT and CDR2 YENEEA. The CDR3 is 15 residues long. Full variable domain (outside the CDR3, taken from reference TRBV11-3 and TRBJ2-6): EAGVVQSPRYKIIEKKQPVAFWCNPISGHNTLYWYLQNLGQGPELLIRYENEEAVDDSQLPKDRFSAERLKGVDSTLKIQPAELGDSAVYLCASSQQGSGAYVLTFGAGSRLTVL.

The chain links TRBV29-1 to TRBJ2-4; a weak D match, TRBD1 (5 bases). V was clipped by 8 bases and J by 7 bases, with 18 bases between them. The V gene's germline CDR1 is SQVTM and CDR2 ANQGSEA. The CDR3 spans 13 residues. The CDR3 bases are TGCAGCATTGCTTTCCAGGGAACGAACATTCAGTACTTC. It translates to CSIAFQGTNIQYF.

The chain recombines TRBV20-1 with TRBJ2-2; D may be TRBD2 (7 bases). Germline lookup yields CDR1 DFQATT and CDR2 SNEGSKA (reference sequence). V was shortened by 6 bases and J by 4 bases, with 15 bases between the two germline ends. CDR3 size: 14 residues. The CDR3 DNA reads TGCAGTGCGGGGACAACGGGGGGCACCGGGGAGCTGTTTTTT. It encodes CSAGTTGGTGELFF.

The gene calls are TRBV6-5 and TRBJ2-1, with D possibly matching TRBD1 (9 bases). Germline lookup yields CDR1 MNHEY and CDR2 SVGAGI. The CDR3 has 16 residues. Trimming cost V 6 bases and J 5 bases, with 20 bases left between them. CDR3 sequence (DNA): TGTGCCAGCAGGGACCACAGGGGGCGGGGGGACAATGAGCAGTTCTTC. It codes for CASRDHRGRGDNEQFF.

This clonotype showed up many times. As DNA, the CDR3 is TGTGCCAGCAGTTCACCCAGCGGGACTCAGGGTAACACAGATACGCAGTATTTT. The encoded protein is CASSSPSGTQGNTDTQYF. The chain uses TRBV6-5 and TRBJ2-3; TRBD2 matches 7 bases. CDR1 and CDR2 from the germline V gene are MNHEY and SVGAGI. V lost 4 bases to trimming and J lost 2 bases; unmatched junction nucleotides: 15. This CDR3 has 18 residues.

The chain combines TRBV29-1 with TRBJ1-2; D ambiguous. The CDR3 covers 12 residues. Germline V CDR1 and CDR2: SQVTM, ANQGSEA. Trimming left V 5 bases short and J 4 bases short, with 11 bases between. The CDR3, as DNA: TGCAGCGTTATTGCACAGAGCTATGGCTACACCTTC. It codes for CSVIAQSYGYTF.

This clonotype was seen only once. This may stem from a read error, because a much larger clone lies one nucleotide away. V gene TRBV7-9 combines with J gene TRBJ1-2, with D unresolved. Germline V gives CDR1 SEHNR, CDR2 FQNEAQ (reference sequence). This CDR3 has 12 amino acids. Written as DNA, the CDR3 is TGTGCCAGCACCCCAGTTGAGGCTGGCTACGCCTTC. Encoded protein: CASTPVEAGYAF.